Shown below are 10 T cell receptor beta chains from a single sample sequenced in a study of OX40 agonist ivuxolimab in advanced cancers. Profiled with immunoSEQ multiplex PCR; TCRdb holds only in-frame clones, not every one. The table has some 40,000 clones, roughly nine tenths seen once. Material: CD4+ or CD8+ T cells sorted from blood, obtained in a trial of the OX40 agonist ivuxolimab. Receptors originate from an adult with an advanced solid tumor such as melanoma, head and neck, liver or kidney cancer.

The chain recombines TRBV9 with TRBJ2-1, with 11 bases lining up with TRBD2. Germline-derived CDR1 and CDR2 are SGDLS and YYNGEE. Germline trimming cut 4 bases from V and 4 bases from J; bases unmatched to any gene: 16. This CDR3 spans 19 amino acids. The CDR3 reads CASSPNPGGLAGGYNEQFF. The CDR3 DNA reads as TGTGCCAGCAGCCCCAACCCGGGTGGGCTAGCGGGGGGTTACAATGAGCAGTTCTTC.

The chain recombines TRBV7-2 with TRBJ2-2; 7 bases agree with TRBD1. V dropped 2 bases and J dropped 3; count of bases not matched to a gene: 6. CDR3 length: 16 residues. Germline CDR1 reads SGHTA; CDR2 reads FQGNSA. The CDR3 spells CASSLWTGADTGELFF. As DNA, the CDR3 is TGTGCCAGCAGCTTATGGACAGGAGCGGACACCGGGGAGCTGTTTTTT.

The J gene is TRBJ2-3, the V gene TRBV7-9; 9 bases are a match to TRBD1. Germline lookup yields CDR1 SEHNR and CDR2 FQNEAQ (reference sequence). This CDR3 region has 17 residues. The V segment lost 4 bases and the J segment 5 bases; nucleotides outside the gene matches: 13. DNA of the CDR3: TGTGCCAGCAGCTCCACCCCCGGGACAGGGTTTGGAGATACGCAGTATTTT. Translated, it gives CASSSTPGTGFGDTQYF.

The V call is TRBV19, the J call TRBJ2-7, with D perhaps matching TRBD1 (6 bases). The CDR3 contains 13 residues. Trimming shortened V by 6 bases and J by 0 bases, and 9 bases separated the two germline ends. The V gene's germline CDR1 is LNHDA and CDR2 SQIVND (reference sequence). As DNA, the CDR3 is TGTGCCAGTAGAGACAGGTACTCCTACGAGCAGTACTTC. Its protein is CASRDRYSYEQYF.

This chain connects TRBV7-2 to TRBJ2-7; D uncertain. V shed 4 bases and J shed 0 bases, with 13 bases lying between them. In germline, CDR1 is SGHTA, CDR2 FQGNSA. The CDR3 consists of 15 residues. CDR3 sequence: CASSSPPHLSYEQYF. The CDR3 nucleotides read TGTGCCAGCAGCTCTCCGCCTCATCTCTCCTACGAGCAGTACTTC.

The V gene is TRBV27, the J gene TRBJ1-5, with D uncertain. The CDR3 has 15 residues. Trimming took 7 bases from V and 4 from J, leaving 17 bases between them. The V gene's germline CDR1 is MNHEY and CDR2 SMNVEV (reference sequence). The CDR3 sequence: CASKRAGNLNQPQHF. The CDR3 DNA follows: TGTGCCAGCAAGAGGGCCGGGAACTTAAATCAGCCCCAGCATTTT.

This chain connects TRBV7-9 to TRBJ1-4; the match to TRBD1 covers 7 bases. The CDR3 is 14 amino acids. Germline trimming cut 5 bases from V and 8 bases from J; bases unmatched to any gene: 8. Germline values: CDR1 SEHNR, CDR2 FQNEAQ (reference sequence). The CDR3 reads CASSPTGFAEKLFF. The CDR3 nucleotides read TGTGCCAGCAGCCCGACAGGGTTTGCGGAAAAACTGTTTTTT.

V and J are TRBV6-5 and TRBJ1-2; 7 bases fit TRBD1. Unmatched junction bases numbered 10, after V lost 2 bases and J lost 4 bases. Germline lookup yields CDR1 MNHEY and CDR2 SVGAGI. This CDR3 is 16 amino acids long. The CDR3, as DNA: TGTGCCAGCAGTTACCATAAGGGGGCGCAGGGCTATGGCTACACCTTC. Translating gives CASSYHKGAQGYGYTF.

This clone was counted a single time. This chain links TRBV11-2 with TRBJ2-7; 11 bases agree with TRBD2. From germline, CDR1 is SGHAT and CDR2 FQNNGV. Losses at the gene ends were 5 bases for V and 3 bases for J; bases not matched to a gene: 6. The CDR3 is 15 residues long. CDR3 DNA sequence: TGTGCCAGCAGCGATCGGACTAGCGGGTTCTACGAGCAGTACTTC. Translation: CASSDRTSGFYEQYF.

This clone was found a few times. Other DNA sequences within the sample encode an identical CDR3. The chain is built from TRBV7-6 and TRBJ2-7, with D perhaps TRBD1 (5 bases). Germline assignment: CDR1 SGHVS and CDR2 FNYEAQ. V lost 2 bases and J lost 1, with 9 bases in between. This CDR3 contains 14 residues. CDR3 loop: CASSLWTNSYEQYF. CDR3 in DNA: TGTGCCAGCAGCTTATGGACAAATTCCTACGAGCAGTACTTC.